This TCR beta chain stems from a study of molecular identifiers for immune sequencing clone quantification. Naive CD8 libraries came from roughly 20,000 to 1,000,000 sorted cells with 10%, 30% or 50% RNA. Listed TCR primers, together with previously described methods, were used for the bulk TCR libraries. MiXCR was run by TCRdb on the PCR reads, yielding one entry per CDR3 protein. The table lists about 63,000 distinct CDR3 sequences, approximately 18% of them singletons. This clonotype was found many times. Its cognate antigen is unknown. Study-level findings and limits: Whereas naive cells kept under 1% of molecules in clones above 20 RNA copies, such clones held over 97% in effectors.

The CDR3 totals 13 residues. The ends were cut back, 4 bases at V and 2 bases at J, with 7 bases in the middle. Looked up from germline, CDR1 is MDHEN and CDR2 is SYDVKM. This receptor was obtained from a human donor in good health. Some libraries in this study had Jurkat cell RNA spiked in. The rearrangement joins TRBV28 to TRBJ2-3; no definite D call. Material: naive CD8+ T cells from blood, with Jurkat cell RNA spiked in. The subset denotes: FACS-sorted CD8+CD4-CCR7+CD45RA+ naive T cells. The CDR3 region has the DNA TGTGCCAGCAGTTATCGACTCACAGATACGCAGTATTTT. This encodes CASSYRLTDTQYF.